This entry lists 15 T cell receptor beta chains sequenced from one sample in a study of identical twins. Via MiXCR, TCRdb re-called the 5' RACE reads, giving one row per CDR3 protein. The data show 1.5 million or so distinct CDR3 sequences, less than 35% seen once. Source material: cord blood. These receptors were obtained from a newborn girl in good health.

The table lists this clonotype with a few counts. The chain is built from TRBV20-1 and TRBJ1-1; D gene ambiguous. This CDR3 spans 13 amino acids. The germline CDR1 and CDR2 sequences are DFQATT and SNEGSKA (reference sequence). V lost 5 bases and J lost 0, with 10 bases in between. CDR3 in amino acids: CSAPDVVNTEAFF. The CDR3 DNA follows: TGCAGTGCTCCGGACGTCGTGAACACTGAAGCTTTCTTT.

The chain couples TRBV5-6 to TRBJ1-6; D gene uncertain. V was pared by 5 bases and J by 10 bases, with 25 bases between. This CDR3 comprises 17 residues. In germline, CDR1 is SGHDT, CDR2 YYEEEE. The CDR3 reads CASSLGIRRSGKSPLHF. In nucleotides, the CDR3 is TGTGCCAGCAGTCTGGGCATCCGGCGCTCTGGGAAATCACCCCTCCACTTT.

Many counts were recorded for this clonotype. The J gene is TRBJ2-7, the V gene TRBV14, with D perhaps being TRBD1 or TRBD2 (6 bases each). V was trimmed by 3 bases and J by 2 bases, leaving 14 bases between them. The CDR3 consists of 15 residues. The germline CDR1 and CDR2 sequences are SGHDN and FVKESK. CDR3 loop: CASSQGAGGPYEQYF. DNA of the CDR3: TGTGCCAGCAGCCAGGGGGCCGGGGGCCCCTACGAGCAGTACTTC.

In this sample, this clonotype turned up a few times. This chain connects TRBV7-6 to TRBJ2-3, with TRBD2 matching 12 bases. This CDR3 has 17 residues. V gave up 1 base and J gave up 3 bases; unmatched junction bases: 5. The germline CDR1 and CDR2 sequences are SGHVS and FNYEAQ. CDR3 DNA sequence: TGTGCCAGCAGCTTAGGACTAGCGGGAGTCATAACAGATACGCAGTATTTT. Residues: CASSLGLAGVITDTQYF.

This chain joins TRBV20-1 and TRBJ2-1, with 12 bases lining up with TRBD2. Germline CDR1 DFQATT, CDR2 SNEGSKA (reference sequence). The CDR3 has 15 amino acids. The junction had 9 bases not matched to a gene; V was cut back by 4 bases and J by 8 bases. CDR3 nucleotides: TGCAGTGCTAAGGTGCCTAGCGGGAGGGTCGATGAGCAGTTCTTC. Protein product: CSAKVPSGRVDEQFF.

This clonotype was picked up a small number of times. The CDR3 loop is CASSPGTSGWEKLFF. CDR3 DNA: TGCGCCAGCAGCCCAGGGACCTCAGGGTGGGAAAAACTGTTTTTT. The rearrangement uses TRBV4-1 and TRBJ1-4, with D tentatively TRBD1 (5 bases). Germline-derived CDR1 and CDR2 are MGHRA and YSYEKL. The CDR3 sequence is 15 residues long. V was shortened by 4 bases and J by 8 bases, with 17 bases between the two germline ends.

The CDR3 is CSAREFQRAGAPWDEQFF. The CDR3 DNA sequence: TGCAGTGCTAGAGAGTTCCAGAGAGCGGGGGCCCCTTGGGACGAGCAGTTCTTC. This chain links TRBV20-1 with TRBJ2-1; 8 bases are a match to TRBD2. The CDR3 covers 18 residues. CDR1 and CDR2 from the germline V gene are DFQATT and SNEGSKA (reference sequence). Trimming removed 0 bases from V and 10 bases from J; junction bases left unmatched: 20.

This clonotype was observed a few times. The gene calls are TRBV6-1 and TRBJ1-6; 8 bases match TRBD1. Per the germline V gene, CDR1 is MNHNS and CDR2 is SASEGT. The V gene end was trimmed by 5 bases and the J gene end by 10 bases; junction bases not matched to a gene: 1. This CDR3 is 12 amino acids long. Here the CDR3 reads CASSTGGSPLHF. DNA of the CDR3: TGTGCCAGCAGTACAGGGGGATCACCCCTCCACTTT.

This clonotype was counted a few times. The chain employs TRBV28 and TRBJ2-7; no reliable D call. The length of the CDR3 is 12 residues. Trimming removed 6 bases from V and 2 bases from J, with 8 bases in between. Germline values: CDR1 MDHEN, CDR2 SYDVKM. CDR3 nucleotide sequence: TGTGCCAGCAGAGACATCCCCTACGAGCAGTACTTC. Translated: CASRDIPYEQYF.

The chain links TRBV5-1 to TRBJ1-1; 7 positions match TRBD1. The ends lost 4 bases at V and 0 bases at J; junction bases unmatched: 12. Per the germline V gene, CDR1 is SGHRS and CDR2 is YFSETQ. The CDR3 covers 17 residues. The CDR3 nucleotides read TGCGCCAGCAGCCTGGTCGGCAGGGGGAAGATGAACACTGAAGCTTTCTTT. It specifies CASSLVGRGKMNTEAFF.

This clonotype was counted only a few times. The chain recombines TRBV28 with TRBJ2-5; a weak D match, TRBD2 (5 bases). CDR3 length equals 13 residues. Deletions cut 7 bases from V and 4 bases from J, with 13 bases between. Germline CDR1 is MDHEN and CDR2 is SYDVKM. The CDR3 protein is CASKRVLLETQYF. The CDR3 DNA reads as TGTGCCAGCAAGAGGGTTCTACTAGAGACCCAGTACTTC.

This rearrangement joins TRBV25-1 to TRBJ1-1; TRBD1 agrees at 8 bases. The trim removed 0 bases at V and 4 bases at J, leaving 7 bases unmatched. The CDR3 runs to 16 residues. Germline V gene sequence: CDR1 MGHDK, CDR2 SYGVNS. The CDR3 reads CASSEYIPGQGTEAFF. The CDR3 nucleotides are TGTGCCAGCAGTGAATATATCCCTGGACAGGGCACTGAAGCTTTCTTT.

This clonotype was detected only a few times. The chain recombines TRBV29-1 with TRBJ1-2; TRBD1 aligns across 10 bases. The CDR3 is 11 amino acids. Looked up from germline, CDR1 is SQVTM and CDR2 is ANQGSEA. V was pared by 6 bases and J by 6 bases, with 1 base of the junction left unmatched. Written as DNA, the CDR3 is TGCAGCGTCGGGACAGGGGATGGCTACACCTTC. Amino acid sequence: CSVGTGDGYTF.

This chain connects TRBV2 to TRBJ2-3; TRBD2 matches 9 bases. The CDR3 spans 16 residues. The V segment lost 6 bases and the J segment 0 bases; nucleotides outside the gene matches: 7. Germline V gives CDR1 SNHLY, CDR2 FYNNEI. The CDR3 loop reads CASSPDSGSSTDTQYF. Here the CDR3 DNA reads TGTGCCAGCAGCCCTGATAGCGGGAGTAGCACAGATACGCAGTATTTT.

There are a few counts of this clonotype. This sequence joins TRBV5-1 and TRBJ2-3; the D gene is possibly TRBD2 (6 bases). The CDR3 sequence is 14 residues long. The germline V gene has CDR1 SGHRS and CDR2 YFSETQ. V lost 7 bases and J 3 bases, leaving 15 bases between the germline ends. The CDR3 loop reads CASGTGGATDTQYF. In DNA, the CDR3 is TGCGCCAGCGGCACGGGCGGGGCGACAGATACGCAGTATTTT.